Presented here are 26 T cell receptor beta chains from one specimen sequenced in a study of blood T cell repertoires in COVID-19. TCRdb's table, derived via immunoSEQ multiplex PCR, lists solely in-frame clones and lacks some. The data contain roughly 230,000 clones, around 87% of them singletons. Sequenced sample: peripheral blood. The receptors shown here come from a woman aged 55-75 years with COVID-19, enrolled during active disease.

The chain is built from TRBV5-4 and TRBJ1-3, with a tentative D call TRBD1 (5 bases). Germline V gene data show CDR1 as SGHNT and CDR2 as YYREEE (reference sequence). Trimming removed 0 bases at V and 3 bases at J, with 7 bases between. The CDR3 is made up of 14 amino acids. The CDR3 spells CASSLGGVGNTIYF. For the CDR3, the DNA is TGTGCCAGCAGCTTGGGGGGGGTTGGAAACACCATATATTTT. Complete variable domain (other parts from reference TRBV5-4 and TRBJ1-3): ETGVTQSPTHLIKTRGQQVTLRCSSQSGHNTVSWYQQALGQGPQFIFQYYREEENGRGNFPPRFSGLQFPNYSSELNVNALELDDSALYLCASSLGGVGNTIYFGEGSWLTVV.

The CDR3 region is CASSFDWTGNYEQYF. CDR3 bases: TGCGCCAGCAGCTTTGACTGGACAGGGAACTACGAGCAGTACTTC. V is TRBV5-1 and J is TRBJ2-7; 8 nucleotides agree with TRBD1. The germline CDR1 and CDR2 sequences are SGHRS and YFSETQ. The CDR3 runs 15 residues. Trimming at V came to 2 bases and at J to 3 bases, leaving 7 bases not matched to a gene.

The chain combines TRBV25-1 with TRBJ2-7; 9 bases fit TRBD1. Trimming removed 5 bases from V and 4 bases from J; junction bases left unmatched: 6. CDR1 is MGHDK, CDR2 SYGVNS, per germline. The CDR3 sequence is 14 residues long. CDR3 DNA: TGTGCCAGCAGTTTCGGGACAGGGCTATACGAGCAGTACTTC. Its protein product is CASSFGTGLYEQYF.

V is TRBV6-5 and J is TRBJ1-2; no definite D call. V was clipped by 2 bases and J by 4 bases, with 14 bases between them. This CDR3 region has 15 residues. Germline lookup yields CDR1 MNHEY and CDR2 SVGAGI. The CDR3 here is CASSYDGVGTYGYTF. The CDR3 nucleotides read TGTGCCAGCAGTTACGACGGGGTGGGTACCTATGGCTACACCTTC.

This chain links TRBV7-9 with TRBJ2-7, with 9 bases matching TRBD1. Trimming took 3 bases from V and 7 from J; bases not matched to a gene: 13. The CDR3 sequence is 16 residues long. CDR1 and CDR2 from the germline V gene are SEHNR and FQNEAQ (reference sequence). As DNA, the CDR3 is TGTGCCAGCAGCTTCACACCGGGACAGGGAGTGGTTGAGCAGTACTTC. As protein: CASSFTPGQGVVEQYF.

CDR3 in amino acids: CASNEQTNSPLHF. The DNA for the CDR3 is TGTGCCAGTAATGAACAGACTAATTCACCCCTCCACTTT. The chain carries TRBV19 and TRBJ1-6, with D unresolved. The V end was cut by 7 bases, the J end by 6 bases, with 10 bases between. The germline CDR1 and CDR2 sequences are LNHDA and SQIVND (reference sequence). This CDR3 comprises 13 residues.

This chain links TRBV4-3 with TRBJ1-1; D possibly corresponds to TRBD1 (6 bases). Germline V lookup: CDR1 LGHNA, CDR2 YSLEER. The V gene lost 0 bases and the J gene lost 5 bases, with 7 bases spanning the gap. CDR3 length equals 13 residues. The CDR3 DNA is TGCGCCAGCAGCCAAGAAAGGGGGACTGAAGCTTTCTTT. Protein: CASSQERGTEAFF.

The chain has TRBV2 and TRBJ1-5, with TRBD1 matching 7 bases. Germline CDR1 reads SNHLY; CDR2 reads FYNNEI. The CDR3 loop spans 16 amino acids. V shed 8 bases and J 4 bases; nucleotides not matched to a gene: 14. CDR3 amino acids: CASGARTGAPNQPQHF. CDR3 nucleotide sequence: TGTGCCAGCGGGGCACGTACAGGGGCCCCTAATCAGCCCCAGCATTTT.

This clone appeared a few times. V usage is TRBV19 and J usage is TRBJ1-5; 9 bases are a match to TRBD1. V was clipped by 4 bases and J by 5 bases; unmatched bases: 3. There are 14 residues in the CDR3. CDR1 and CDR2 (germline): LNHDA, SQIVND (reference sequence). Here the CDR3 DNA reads TGTGCCAGTAGTAAACAGGGGGCGGATCAGCCCCAGCATTTT. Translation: CASSKQGADQPQHF.

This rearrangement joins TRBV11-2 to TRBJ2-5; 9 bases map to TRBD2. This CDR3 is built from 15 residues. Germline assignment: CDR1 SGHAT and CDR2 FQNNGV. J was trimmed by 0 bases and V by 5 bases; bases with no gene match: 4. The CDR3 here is CASSRSGGNQETQYF. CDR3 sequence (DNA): TGTGCCAGCAGCAGAAGCGGGGGGAACCAAGAGACCCAGTACTTC.

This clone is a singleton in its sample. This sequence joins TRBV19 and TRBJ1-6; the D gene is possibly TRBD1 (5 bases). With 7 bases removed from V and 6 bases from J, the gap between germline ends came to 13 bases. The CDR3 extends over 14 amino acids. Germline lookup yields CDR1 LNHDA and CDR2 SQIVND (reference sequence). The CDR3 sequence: CASMEGLINSPLHF. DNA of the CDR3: TGTGCCAGTATGGAGGGACTGATTAATTCACCCCTCCACTTT.

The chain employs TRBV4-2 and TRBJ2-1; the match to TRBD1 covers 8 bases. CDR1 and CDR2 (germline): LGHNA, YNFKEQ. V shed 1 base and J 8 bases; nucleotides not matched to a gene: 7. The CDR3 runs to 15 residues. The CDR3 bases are TGTGCCAGCAGCCAAGGGGGCCAGGGGGCCGATGAGCAGTTCTTC. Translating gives CASSQGGQGADEQFF.

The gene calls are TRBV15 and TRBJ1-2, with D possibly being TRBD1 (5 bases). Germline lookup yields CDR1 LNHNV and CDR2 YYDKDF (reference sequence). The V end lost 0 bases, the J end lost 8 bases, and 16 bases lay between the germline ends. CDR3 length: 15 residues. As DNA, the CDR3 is TGTGCCACCAGCAGAGAGGTCCAGGGCCTCGTGGGCTACACCTTC. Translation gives CATSREVQGLVGYTF.

The CDR3 DNA reads TGTGCCAGTACCCCCAGGGGTACCTATAATTCACCCCTCCACTTT. It translates to CASTPRGTYNSPLHF. The chain employs TRBV19 and TRBJ1-6; possible D gene TRBD1, 6 bases. Trimming pared 7 bases from V and 2 bases from J, leaving 12 bases between. Looked up from germline, CDR1 is LNHDA and CDR2 is SQIVND (reference sequence). CDR3 length: 15 amino acids.

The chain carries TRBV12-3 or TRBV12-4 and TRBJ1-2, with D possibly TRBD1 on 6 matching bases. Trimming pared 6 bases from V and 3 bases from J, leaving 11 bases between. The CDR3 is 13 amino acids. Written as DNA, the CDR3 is TGTGCCAGCAGCCTCGGACAGCACTATGGCTACACCTTC. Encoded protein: CASSLGQHYGYTF.

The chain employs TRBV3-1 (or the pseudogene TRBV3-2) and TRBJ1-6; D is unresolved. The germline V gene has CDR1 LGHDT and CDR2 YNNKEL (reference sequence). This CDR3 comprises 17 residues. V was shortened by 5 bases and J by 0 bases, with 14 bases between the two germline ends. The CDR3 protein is CASSFRRDSSYNSPLHF. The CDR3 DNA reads TGTGCCAGCAGCTTCCGACGGGATAGCTCCTATAATTCACCCCTCCACTTT.

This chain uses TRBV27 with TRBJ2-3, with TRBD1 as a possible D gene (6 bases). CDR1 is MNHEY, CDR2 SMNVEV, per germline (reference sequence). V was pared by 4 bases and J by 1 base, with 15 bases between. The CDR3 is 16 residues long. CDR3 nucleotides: TGTGCCAGCAGTTCTCAACAGGGCTGGGGCACAGATACGCAGTATTTT. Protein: CASSSQQGWGTDTQYF.

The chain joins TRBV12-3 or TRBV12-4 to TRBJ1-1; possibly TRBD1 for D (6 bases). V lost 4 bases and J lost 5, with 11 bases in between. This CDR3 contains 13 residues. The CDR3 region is CASSYRDTTEAFF. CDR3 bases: TGTGCCAGCAGTTACCGGGACACAACTGAAGCTTTCTTT.

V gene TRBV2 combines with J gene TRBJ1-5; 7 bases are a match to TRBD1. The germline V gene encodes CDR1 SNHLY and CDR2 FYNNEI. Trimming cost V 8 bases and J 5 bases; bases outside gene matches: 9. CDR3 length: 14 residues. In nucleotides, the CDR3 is TGTGCCAGCGCTCAGACAGGGACTTATCAGCCCCAGCATTTT. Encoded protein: CASAQTGTYQPQHF.

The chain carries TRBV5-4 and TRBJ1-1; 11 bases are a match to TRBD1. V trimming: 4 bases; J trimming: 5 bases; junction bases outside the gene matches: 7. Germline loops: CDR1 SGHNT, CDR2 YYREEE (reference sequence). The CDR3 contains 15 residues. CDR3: CASSAGTGGRTEAFF. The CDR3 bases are TGTGCCAGCAGCGCCGGGACAGGGGGTAGGACTGAAGCTTTCTTT.

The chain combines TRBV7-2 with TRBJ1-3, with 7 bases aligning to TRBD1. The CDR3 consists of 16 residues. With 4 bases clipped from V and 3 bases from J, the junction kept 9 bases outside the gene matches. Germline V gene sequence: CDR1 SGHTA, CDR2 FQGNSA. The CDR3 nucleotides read TGTGCCAGCAGCTCACATCAGGGGACAGTTGGAAACACCATATATTTT. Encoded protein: CASSSHQGTVGNTIYF.

CDR3 loop: CASSLERQETQYF. The CDR3 nucleotides read TGTGCCAGCAGCCTCGAGCGGCAAGAGACCCAGTACTTC. The chain links TRBV4-2 to TRBJ2-5, with D tentatively TRBD2 (5 bases). The CDR3 covers 13 residues. Germline loops: CDR1 LGHNA, CDR2 YNFKEQ. V was clipped by 4 bases and J by 2 bases, with 8 bases between them.

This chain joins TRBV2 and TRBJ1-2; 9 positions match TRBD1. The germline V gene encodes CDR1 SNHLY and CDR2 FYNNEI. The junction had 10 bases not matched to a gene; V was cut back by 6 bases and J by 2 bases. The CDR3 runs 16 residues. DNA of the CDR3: TGTGCCAGCAGGCCACTGACAGGGGGTTTGAACTATGGCTACACCTTC. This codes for CASRPLTGGLNYGYTF.

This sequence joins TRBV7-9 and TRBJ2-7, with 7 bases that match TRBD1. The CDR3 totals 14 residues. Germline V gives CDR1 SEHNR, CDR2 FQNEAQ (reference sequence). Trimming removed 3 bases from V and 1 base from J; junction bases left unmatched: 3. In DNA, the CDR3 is TGTGCCAGCAGCTTTGGGGGACAGTCCTACGAGCAGTACTTC. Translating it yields CASSFGGQSYEQYF.

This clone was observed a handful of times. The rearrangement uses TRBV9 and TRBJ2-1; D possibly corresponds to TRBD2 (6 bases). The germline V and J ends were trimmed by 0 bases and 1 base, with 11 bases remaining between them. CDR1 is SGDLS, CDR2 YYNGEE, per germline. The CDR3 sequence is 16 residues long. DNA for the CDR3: TGTGCCAGCAGCGTAGCTTGGCGGGGATCCTACAATGAGCAGTTCTTC. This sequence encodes CASSVAWRGSYNEQFF. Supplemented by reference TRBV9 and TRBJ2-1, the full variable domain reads DSGVTQTPKHLITATGQRVTLRCSPRSGDLSVYWYQQSLDQGLQFLIQYYNGEERAKGNILERFSAQQFPDLHSELNLSSLELGDSALYFCASSVAWRGSYNEQFFGPGTRLTVL.

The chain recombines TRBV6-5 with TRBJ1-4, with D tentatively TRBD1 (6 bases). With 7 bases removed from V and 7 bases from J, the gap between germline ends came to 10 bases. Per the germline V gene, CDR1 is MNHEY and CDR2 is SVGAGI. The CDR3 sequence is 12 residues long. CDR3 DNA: TGTGCCAGCACAGGGGTTGGTGAAAAACTGTTTTTT. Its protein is CASTGVGEKLFF.